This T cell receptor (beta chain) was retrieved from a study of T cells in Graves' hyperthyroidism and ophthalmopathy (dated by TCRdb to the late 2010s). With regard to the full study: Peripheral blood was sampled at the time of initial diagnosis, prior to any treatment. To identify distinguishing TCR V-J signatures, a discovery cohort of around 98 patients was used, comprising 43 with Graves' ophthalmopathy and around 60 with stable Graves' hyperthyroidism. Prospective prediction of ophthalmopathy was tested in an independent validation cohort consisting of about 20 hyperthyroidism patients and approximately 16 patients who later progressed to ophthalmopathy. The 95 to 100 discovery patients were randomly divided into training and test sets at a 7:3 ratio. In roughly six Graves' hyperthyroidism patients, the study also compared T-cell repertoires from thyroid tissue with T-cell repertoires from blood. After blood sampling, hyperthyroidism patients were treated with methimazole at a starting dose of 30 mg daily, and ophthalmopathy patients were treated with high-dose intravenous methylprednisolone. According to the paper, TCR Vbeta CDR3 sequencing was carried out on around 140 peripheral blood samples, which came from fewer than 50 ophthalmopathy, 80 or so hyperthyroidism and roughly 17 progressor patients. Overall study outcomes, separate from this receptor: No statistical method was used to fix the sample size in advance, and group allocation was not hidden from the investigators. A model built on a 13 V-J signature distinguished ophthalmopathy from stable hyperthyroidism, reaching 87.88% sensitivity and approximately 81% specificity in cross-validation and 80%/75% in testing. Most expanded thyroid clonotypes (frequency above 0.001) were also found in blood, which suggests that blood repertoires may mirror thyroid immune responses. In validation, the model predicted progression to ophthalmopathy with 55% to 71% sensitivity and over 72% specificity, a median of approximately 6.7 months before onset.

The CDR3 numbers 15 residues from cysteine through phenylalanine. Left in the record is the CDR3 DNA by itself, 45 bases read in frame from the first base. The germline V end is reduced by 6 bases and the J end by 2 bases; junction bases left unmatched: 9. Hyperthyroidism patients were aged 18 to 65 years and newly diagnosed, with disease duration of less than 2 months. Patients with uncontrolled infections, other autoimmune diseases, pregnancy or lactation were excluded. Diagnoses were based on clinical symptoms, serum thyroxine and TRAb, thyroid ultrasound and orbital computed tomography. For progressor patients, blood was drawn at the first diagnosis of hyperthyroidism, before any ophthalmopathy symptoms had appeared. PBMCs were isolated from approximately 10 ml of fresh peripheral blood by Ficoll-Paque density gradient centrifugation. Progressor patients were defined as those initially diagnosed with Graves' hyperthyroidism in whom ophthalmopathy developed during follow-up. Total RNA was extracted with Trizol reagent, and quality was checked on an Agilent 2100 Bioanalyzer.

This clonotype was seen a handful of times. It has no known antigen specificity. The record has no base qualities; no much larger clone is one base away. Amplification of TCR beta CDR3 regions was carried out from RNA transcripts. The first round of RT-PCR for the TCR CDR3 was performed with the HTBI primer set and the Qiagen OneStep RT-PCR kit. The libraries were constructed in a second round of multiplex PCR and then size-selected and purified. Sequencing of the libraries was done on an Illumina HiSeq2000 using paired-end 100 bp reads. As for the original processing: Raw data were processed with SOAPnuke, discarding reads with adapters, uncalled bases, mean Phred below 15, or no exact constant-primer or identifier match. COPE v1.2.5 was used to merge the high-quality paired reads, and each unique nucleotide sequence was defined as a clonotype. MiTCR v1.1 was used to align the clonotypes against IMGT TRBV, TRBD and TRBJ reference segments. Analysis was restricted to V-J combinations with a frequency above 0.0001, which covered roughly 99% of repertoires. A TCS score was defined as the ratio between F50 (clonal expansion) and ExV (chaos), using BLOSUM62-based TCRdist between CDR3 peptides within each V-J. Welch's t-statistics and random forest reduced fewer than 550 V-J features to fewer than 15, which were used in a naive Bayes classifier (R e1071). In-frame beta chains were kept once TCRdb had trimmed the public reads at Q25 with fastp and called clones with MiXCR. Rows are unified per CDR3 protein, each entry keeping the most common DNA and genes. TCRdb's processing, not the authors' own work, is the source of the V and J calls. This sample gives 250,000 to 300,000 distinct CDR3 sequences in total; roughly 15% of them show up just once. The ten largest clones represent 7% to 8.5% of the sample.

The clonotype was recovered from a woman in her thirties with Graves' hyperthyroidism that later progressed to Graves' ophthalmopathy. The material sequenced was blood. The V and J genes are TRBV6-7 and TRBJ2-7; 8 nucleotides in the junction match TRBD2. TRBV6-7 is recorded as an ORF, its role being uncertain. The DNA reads TGTGCCAGCAGCAGCCGGGCGGGAGGTCCCTACGAGCAGTACTTC. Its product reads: CASSSRAGGPYEQYF.